The entry below describes one T cell receptor beta chain. Ages ranged from about 18 to 100 years, with residence in some 25 US areas. The sample originates from a study of blood T cell repertoires in COVID-19. Whole-study context: Samples taken during acute and convalescent COVID-19 were collected in the United States, Italy and Spain. Sources were T cells, B-cell-depleted T cells, or PBMCs; the material itself was cDNA or gDNA.

Germline V lookup: CDR1 MDHEN, CDR2 SYDVKM. CDR3 size: 13 residues. V shed 10 bases and J 2 bases; nucleotides not matched to a gene: 8. In the study's own analysis: Counts of nucleated cells, estimated from reference gene primer amplification, were obtained. Some clones are missing from TCRdb's copy, which holds only in-frame ones; the method was immunoSEQ multiplex PCR. V and J calls and clone size are copied from that table; D and trimming were computed from the DNA. Here the sample spans about 380,000 clones, approximately 87% being singletons. The rearrangement joins TRBV28 to TRBJ2-7; the match to TRBD2 covers 7 bases. Input material: PBMCs or T cells enriched from blood (not recorded which). The receptor's source is a man aged 30-40 years who had recovered from COVID-19. The DNA of the CDR3 is TGTGCCACCCTACTTCGGGGGGCCTACGAGCAGTACTTC. Amino acids: CATLLRGAYEQYF.